What follows are 29 T cell receptor beta chains derived from one specimen sequenced in a study of technical replicates of blood from several donors. Repertoires were generated with immunoSEQ multiplex PCR, while TCRdb's copy carries only in-frame clones and drops some. The table has about 70,000 clones, about 86% seen once. The sample comprised PBMCs. These receptors were taken from a human donor in good health. Some clones in this sample may be carry-over from other donors' samples.

The V call is TRBV7-3, the J call TRBJ2-2; D call uncertain. From germline, CDR1 is SGHTA and CDR2 FQGTGA. V was cut by 5 bases and J by 3 bases, with 16 bases left in between. This CDR3 comprises 16 residues. The CDR3 loop reads CASSLSRGLDTGELFF. CDR3 bases: TGTGCCAGCAGCCTATCGCGTGGCCTAGACACCGGGGAGCTGTTTTTT.

The V call is TRBV6-5, the J call TRBJ2-2; 8 positions match TRBD2. Germline V lookup: CDR1 MNHEY, CDR2 SVGAGI. J was trimmed by 1 base and V by 2 bases; bases with no gene match: 3. The CDR3 runs to 16 residues. CDR3 residues: CASSYPGGQNTGELFF. CDR3 coding DNA: TGTGCCAGCAGTTACCCGGGGGGGCAGAACACCGGGGAGCTGTTTTTT.

This clone was detected only a few times. The genes are TRBV15 and TRBJ2-4; 7 positions match TRBD2. Looked up from germline, CDR1 is LNHNV and CDR2 is YYDKDF (reference sequence). This CDR3 contains 15 residues. V lost 1 base, J lost 7 bases, and 7 bases stayed unmatched. The CDR3 region is CATSRGGGSVNIQYF. Here the CDR3 DNA reads TGTGCCACCAGCAGAGGTGGCGGGAGTGTTAACATTCAGTACTTC. Variable domain in full (rest from reference TRBV15 and TRBJ2-4): DAMVIQNPRYQVTQFGKPVTLSCSQTLNHNVMYWYQQKSSQAPKLLFHYYDKDFNNEADTPDNFQSRRPNTSFCFLDIRSPGLGDTAMYLCATSRGGGSVNIQYFGAGTRLSVL.

This clone is deemed medium-sized. The chain recombines TRBV11-1 with TRBJ2-1; TRBD2 aligns across 9 bases. The CDR3 contains 12 residues. V dropped 7 bases and J dropped 13; count of bases not matched to a gene: 8. CDR1 SGHAT and CDR2 FQDESV come from the germline V gene (reference sequence). Here the CDR3 reads CASKAGGPYQFF. The CDR3 nucleotides read TGTGCCAGCAAGGCGGGGGGGCCTTATCAGTTCTTC.

The rearrangement joins TRBV10-3 to TRBJ2-7; 12 positions match TRBD1. V trimming: 6 bases; J trimming: 5 bases; junction bases outside the gene matches: 8. CDR1 ENHRY and CDR2 SYGVKD come from the germline V gene. The CDR3 runs 15 residues. CDR3 sequence reads: CAIRFSGTGGNEQYF. The CDR3 DNA is TGTGCCATCAGATTCTCCGGGACAGGGGGCAACGAGCAGTACTTC.

The J gene is TRBJ2-4, the V gene TRBV25-1, with 9 bases identical to TRBD2. Germline V CDR1 and CDR2: MGHDK, SYGVNS. The CDR3 runs 12 residues. V lost 4 bases, J lost 15 bases, and 7 bases stayed unmatched. The CDR3: CASSGGAGLAYF. The DNA of the CDR3 is TGTGCCAGCAGTGGGGGAGCGGGACTAGCGTACTTC.

J is TRBJ2-3 and V is TRBV5-1, with 10 bases aligning to TRBD2. The CDR3 is made up of 16 amino acids. The V and J ends lost 4 bases and 3 bases, in that order; junction bases with no gene match: 8. Per the germline V gene, CDR1 is SGHRS and CDR2 is YFSETQ. The CDR3 DNA reads TGCGCCAGCAGCCGGGCTAGCGGGGGCCCTACAGATACGCAGTATTTT. Protein product: CASSRASGGPTDTQYF. The entire variable domain, with the rest obtained from reference TRBV5-1 and TRBJ2-3, is as follows: KAGVTQTPRYLIKTRGQQVTLSCSPISGHRSVSWYQQTPGQGLQFLFEYFSETQRNKGNFPGRFSGRQFSNSRSEMNVSTLELGDSALYLCASSRASGGPTDTQYFGPGTRLTVL.

The V and J genes are TRBV6-5 and TRBJ2-2; a weak D match, TRBD2 (5 bases). This CDR3 comprises 15 residues. With 7 bases removed from V and 7 bases from J, the gap between germline ends came to 19 bases. Germline-derived CDR1 and CDR2 are MNHEY and SVGAGI. DNA for the CDR3: TGTGCCAGCACCAAACTGGGCGGGTCTGGCGGGGAGCTGTTTTTT. Translation gives CASTKLGGSGGELFF.

This chain joins TRBV4-1 and TRBJ2-7; 7 positions agree with TRBD1. Germline V gene sequence: CDR1 MGHRA, CDR2 YSYEKL. This CDR3 is 13 amino acids long. Unmatched junction bases numbered 3, after V lost 0 bases and J lost 7 bases. The CDR3 loop is CASSQETGFEQYF. The CDR3 DNA sequence: TGCGCCAGCAGCCAAGAGACAGGGTTTGAGCAGTACTTC.

The chain uses TRBV11-2 and TRBJ1-1; 7 bases map to TRBD1. Germline CDR1 reads SGHAT; CDR2 reads FQNNGV. The CDR3 is 14 amino acids. Trimming took 5 bases from V and 10 from J; bases not matched to a gene: 13. The CDR3 nucleotides read TGTGCCAGCAGCCTAAAGACAGGGCTGGAAGGAGCTTTCTTT. Its translation is CASSLKTGLEGAFF. The complete variable domain, with remaining parts taken from reference TRBV11-2 and TRBJ1-1, reads EAGVAQSPRYKIIEKRQSVAFWCNPISGHATLYWYQQILGQGPKLLIQFQNNGVVDDSQLPKDRFSAERLKGVDSTLKIQPAKLEDSAVYLCASSLKTGLEGAFFGQGTRLTVV.

The chain employs TRBV5-6 and TRBJ2-6; D is ambiguous. This CDR3 is 15 amino acids long. CDR1 is SGHDT and CDR2 is YYEEEE in the germline V gene. Trimming removed 3 bases at V and 0 bases at J, with 7 bases between. The DNA for the CDR3 is TGTGCCAGCAGCTCTCTATACTCTGGGGCCAACGTCCTGACTTTC. This gives the protein CASSSLYSGANVLTF.

The rearrangement joins TRBV7-2 to TRBJ1-1; maybe TRBD1 (5 bases). The CDR3 is 13 residues long. The ends were cut back, 5 bases at V and 4 bases at J, with 11 bases in the middle. Germline V CDR1 and CDR2: SGHTA, FQGNSA. The CDR3 DNA is TGTGCCAGCAGCCGTCCAGGGCCCACTGAAGCTTTCTTT. The encoded protein is CASSRPGPTEAFF.

This clone was counted a few times. V is TRBV6-5 and J is TRBJ1-1; no clear D. The CDR3 has 13 amino acids. V was pared by 7 bases and J by 1 base, with 10 bases between. Germline CDR1 and CDR2: MNHEY and SVGAGI. CDR3 region: CASTRRGNTEAFF. The CDR3 DNA reads as TGTGCCAGCACCAGGCGTGGGAACACTGAAGCTTTCTTT.

This clone was seen a few times. The V gene is TRBV7-2, the J gene TRBJ1-1; TRBD1 matches 7 bases. J lost 0 bases, V lost 5 bases, and 6 bases had no gene match. This CDR3 comprises 15 residues. The V gene's germline CDR1 is SGHTA and CDR2 FQGNSA. CDR3 amino acids: CASSLQGQMNTEAFF. The CDR3 region has the DNA TGTGCCAGCAGCCTCCAGGGACAGATGAACACTGAAGCTTTCTTT.

The chain is built from TRBV7-6 and TRBJ2-7; D perhaps matches TRBD1 (8 bases). The CDR3 is made up of 17 amino acids. Germline V CDR1 and CDR2: SGHVS, FNYEAQ. The V and J ends lost 5 bases and 2 bases respectively, with 22 bases between them. This CDR3 reads CASSPSTGGGIAYEQYF. The CDR3 DNA follows: TGTGCCAGCAGCCCATCAACAGGGGGGGGTATTGCCTACGAGCAGTACTTC.

The chain joins TRBV10-3 to TRBJ1-1; weak D call: TRBD1 (5 bases). The germline gives CDR1 ENHRY, CDR2 SYGVKD. V was cut by 4 bases and J by 3 bases, with 12 bases left in between. The CDR3 spans 14 residues. The CDR3 DNA follows: TGTGCCATCAGTGGGTGGGGGGGGTACACTGAAGCTTTCTTT. Amino acids: CAISGWGGYTEAFF.

The chain uses TRBV7-2 and TRBJ2-1, with 8 bases fitting TRBD2. Trimming took 5 bases from V and 0 from J; bases not matched to a gene: 9. Germline CDR1 and CDR2: SGHTA and FQGNSA. There are 17 residues in the CDR3. The chain's CDR3 is CASSPFERGSSYNEQFF. The CDR3 bases are TGTGCCAGCAGCCCCTTTGAGCGGGGGAGCTCCTACAATGAGCAGTTCTTC.

The chain has TRBV2 and TRBJ2-5; 11 bases are a match to TRBD1. CDR1 is SNHLY and CDR2 is FYNNEI in the germline V gene. CDR3 length equals 15 residues. V dropped 5 bases and J dropped 4; count of bases not matched to a gene: 6. CDR3 residues: CASSLLGQGGETQYF. The CDR3 DNA is TGTGCCAGCAGTTTATTGGGACAGGGGGGAGAGACCCAGTACTTC.

This chain connects TRBV7-2 to TRBJ2-7, with D uncertain. This CDR3 region has 11 residues. CDR1 and CDR2 from the germline V gene are SGHTA and FQGNSA. V lost 2 bases and J lost 6, with 5 bases in between. This CDR3 is CASSLLFEQYF. CDR3 sequence (DNA): TGTGCCAGCAGCTTACTCTTCGAGCAGTACTTC.

The chain is built from TRBV7-2 and TRBJ2-7, with D maybe TRBD1 (6 bases). Germline CDR1 and CDR2: SGHTA and FQGNSA. The CDR3 consists of 15 residues. V shed 1 base and J shed 5 bases, with 15 bases lying between them. DNA for the CDR3: TGTGCCAGCAGCTTAGGGGGCGACAGGTTCCACGAGCAGTACTTC. Its translation is CASSLGGDRFHEQYF.

The chain joins TRBV7-2 to TRBJ1-1; TRBD1 might be the D (6 bases). This CDR3 contains 18 residues. Germline V gene lookup returns CDR1 SGHTA and CDR2 FQGNSA. Trimming pared 0 bases from V and 1 base from J, leaving 18 bases between. The CDR3 bases are TGTGCCAGCAGCTTAGCAATGACGGGGGGCTCCAAGAACACTGAAGCTTTCTTT. Translating gives CASSLAMTGGSKNTEAFF.

The chain is built from TRBV4-1 and TRBJ2-3, with D unresolved. Germline assignment: CDR1 MGHRA and CDR2 YSYEKL. The CDR3 length is 16 residues. V was clipped by 1 base and J by 6 bases, with 17 bases between them. CDR3 region: CASSQGLAGWVDTQYF. The DNA of the CDR3 is TGCGCCAGCAGCCAAGGATTAGCCGGGTGGGTGGATACGCAGTATTTT.

V is TRBV9 and J is TRBJ2-7; TRBD1 matches 10 bases. The CDR3 covers 13 residues. Germline V gene data show CDR1 as SGDLS and CDR2 as YYNGEE. With V trimmed by 3 bases and J by 3 bases, 0 bases remained unmatched. The CDR3 sequence is CASSGDRGYEQYF. CDR3 in DNA: TGTGCCAGCAGCGGGGACAGGGGCTACGAGCAGTACTTC.

The genes are TRBV7-2 and TRBJ2-7; 10 nucleotides line up with TRBD2. V was clipped by 6 bases and J by 0 bases; unmatched bases: 8. Germline loops: CDR1 SGHTA, CDR2 FQGNSA. This CDR3 region has 16 residues. CDR3 sequence (DNA): TGTGCCAGCAGAAGAGGGACTAGCGCGACCTCCTACGAGCAGTACTTC. The encoded protein is CASRRGTSATSYEQYF.

V usage is TRBV18 and J usage is TRBJ2-7; 10 bases map to TRBD1. V dropped 6 bases and J dropped 3; count of bases not matched to a gene: 5. This CDR3 is built from 14 residues. Germline V gene lookup returns CDR1 KGHSH and CDR2 LQKENI. This CDR3 is CASSGDRGHYEQYF. The CDR3 nucleotides read TGTGCCAGCTCCGGTGACAGGGGGCACTACGAGCAGTACTTC.

The rearrangement links TRBV4-3 to TRBJ2-3; D is possibly TRBD2 (6 bases). Per the germline V gene, CDR1 is LGHNA and CDR2 is YSLEER. V was shortened by 8 bases and J by 3 bases, with 18 bases between the two germline ends. The CDR3 is 15 amino acids. The CDR3 here is CASSPGLGMTDTQYF. CDR3 in DNA: TGCGCCAGCTCACCGGGACTGGGTATGACAGATACGCAGTATTTT.

The V gene is TRBV7-2, the J gene TRBJ2-7; 10 bases fit TRBD2. The CDR3 totals 19 residues. The germline CDR1 and CDR2 sequences are SGHTA and FQGNSA. Germline trimming cut 6 bases from V and 3 bases from J; bases unmatched to any gene: 20. CDR3 in DNA: TGTGCCAGCAGGTTATCGGGTTGGTCTAGCGGGAGTGCAAACTACGAGCAGTACTTC. This translates into CASRLSGWSSGSANYEQYF.

This chain links TRBV7-2 with TRBJ1-6; D not certain. The CDR3 covers 15 residues. The germline gives CDR1 SGHTA, CDR2 FQGNSA. The ends were cut back, 0 bases at V and 9 bases at J, with 12 bases in the middle. The CDR3, as DNA: TGTGCCAGCAGCTTAGCAGGACTACCTCCTTCACCCCTCCACTTT. Translating it yields CASSLAGLPPSPLHF.

This clone occurred a few times. The chain combines TRBV13 with TRBJ2-7; 8 positions match TRBD2. The V segment lost 5 bases and the J segment 5 bases; nucleotides outside the gene matches: 11. Germline-derived CDR1 and CDR2 are PRHDT and FYEKMQ (reference sequence). The length of the CDR3 is 15 residues. The CDR3 reads CASSQTGRVGNEQYF. In DNA, the CDR3 is TGTGCCAGCAGCCAGACCGGGAGGGTCGGGAACGAGCAGTACTTC.